This T cell receptor beta chain is from a study of cytomegalovirus exposure and HLA in healthy donors (dated by TCRdb to the late 2010s). Study-level background: An earlier analysis of roughly 610 of the donors reported about 280 Gb of sequence data and 117 million unique TCR beta sequences obtained from 180 million or so T cells. Because of strong linkage in the cohort, five DR-DQ haplotypes were treated as single units for association and clustering. Genome-wide SNP genotypes for about 65% of the roughly 670 donors were used in a later genetic analysis, which treated that subset as a discovery cohort. In a later analysis, previously published TCR beta repertoires from fewer than 750 donors were re-analyzed and high-resolution HLA genotyping was added so that TCR occurrence patterns could be studied. Typing coverage differed by locus: A, B, C, DRB1 and DQB1 were typed in about 620-630 donors, DQA1 in 500 to 550, DPA1 in nearly 610, and DPB1 in about 450. The T cell repertoires of 670 or so subjects were profiled by immunosequencing and related to cytomegalovirus serostatus. Among under 450 genotyped donors of the cohort, an average of about 240,000 unique TCR beta nucleotide sequences were sequenced per donor, approximately 20% of them non-productive. Roughly 300 gigabases of sequencing data and roughly 80 million unique TCR sequences made up an early release that covered several hundred HLA-typed donors. High-throughput TCR immunosequencing, statistical association of individual TCRs with disease status, and machine learning were combined to predict cytomegalovirus infection status. Of the roughly 400 genotyped donors, 81% were placed in the genetic ancestry cluster associated with self-reported Caucasian donors. To decide whether each TCR beta V gene segment behaved as functional or pseudogenic, an earlier analysis of approximately 590 of the donors relied on high-throughput TCR beta sequencing. The study aimed to test whether cataloging public T cell receptors could reveal signatures of past pathogen exposure. Donor age, sex, ethnicity and CMV serostatus were compiled together with the repertoire data. Every discovery cohort repertoire had been produced on one sequencing platform. HLA typing covered class I and class II loci at four-digit resolution. Along with the approximately 650-subject first cohort, a separate validation cohort of over a hundred different subjects was used. In the later analysis, no new phenotypic data were used to find candidate immune exposures; instead, reliance was placed on TCR beta sequences and their occurrence across donors.

The paper as a whole reports these results and caveats: An earlier analysis of around 540 of the donors showed that most TCR beta V segments appeared in productive rearrangements either about 87% or about 30% of the time, which broadly matched IMGT annotations. The study listed 164 TCR beta chains as associated with cytomegalovirus. Assigning TCR associations to individual alleles was difficult when HLA alleles, especially DR and DQ, strongly co-occurred. At a false discovery rate of 0.05, a later analysis linked about 16,000 TCR beta sequences to specific HLA alleles. CMV serostatus was the only immune exposure information available for the cohort. Because the 87-base-pair reads could not distinguish some IMGT-functional V segments, including TRBV6-2 and TRBV6-3, those segments were excluded. Because some donors lacked HLA typing at each locus, the association tests relied only on the typed subset. A later genetic analysis reported fewer N-insertions in productive TCRs among donors in an Asian-associated ancestry cluster than the roughly 640-donor mean. An association between a missense DCLRE1C variant and V-gene and J-gene trimming of TCR beta chains was found in a later genetic analysis and replicated in an independent cohort. A few of the identified cytomegalovirus-associated TCR beta chains were confirmed in vitro to be specific for cytomegalovirus antigens. The presence/absence analyses assumed that sequencing depth was roughly uniform across donors, and that assumption may not be true. The classifier was reported to diagnose cytomegalovirus status with high specificity and sensitivity in both the original and validation cohorts. Several of the top co-occurrence clusters appeared to be linked to parvovirus B19, influenza, CMV and Epstein-Barr virus, according to a later analysis. A group of highly shared sequence variants was considered likely to be a technical artifact of the sequencing pipeline. Correlated functional status among segregating V segments might reflect linkage disequilibrium, but an unknown experimental factor could not be ruled out. Only TCR beta chains were sequenced in this cohort, and the absence of alpha or paired-chain data limited detectable features. Some 15 rarely observed V segments, including chromosome 9 orphons, were excluded from the earlier analysis of several hundred of the donors because counts were too low. In a later analysis, TCR association rates were found to vary across HLA loci, with the most associated TCRs seen for DRB1 alleles and the fewest for HLA-C alleles. According to a later analysis, most CMV-associated TCR beta chains appeared to be HLA-restricted, and the HLA associations seemed to be driven largely by CMV exposure. In a later analysis, HLA-associated TCR beta chains showed more clonal expansion and lower generation probabilities than non-associated chains that were equally common. The authors suggested that the approach could potentially be generalized to other disease states and immunological phenotypes. Across donors, most TCR sequences were observed very rarely, whereas some public TCRs were present in many individuals. A further reported finding was that TCR beta sequences accurately predicted the HLA-A and HLA-B alleles for most subjects in the first cohort.

The library came from the immunoSEQ multiplex PCR assay. For the multiplex PCR, a mixture combining 60 forward primers for TCR Vbeta segments and 13 reverse primers for TCR Jbeta segments was used. A multiplex PCR assay on genomic DNA amplified the CDR3 region of rearranged TCR beta genes. The amplified TCR beta libraries were sequenced on the Illumina HiSeq System as 87-base-pair reads. On the authors' methods: A later analysis counted some 74 million unique TCR beta chains across the 550 to 750 repertoires, and some 12 million of these chains were shared by at least two donors. Raw reads were error-corrected and collapsed into unique sequences by a nearest-neighbor algorithm in which closely related sequences were merged to remove PCR and sequencing errors. V, D and J gene segments were assigned by aligning CDR3 sequences to IMGT reference sequences. For a sequence to be retained, a match of at least six nucleotides to both a V gene segment and a J gene segment was required. A rearrangement counted as productive if the CDR3 had no stop codons and remained in frame with V and J, and every other rearrangement counted as non-productive. CDR3 was defined according to IMGT convention as the region running from the second conserved V-encoded cysteine to the conserved J-encoded phenylalanine. In an earlier analysis of around 540 of the donors, sequences lacking an unambiguous match to a single V gene segment were excluded. An earlier analysis of under 750 of the donors called V segments functional above 56.7% productive rearrangements and segregating when the between-donor standard deviation exceeded 5%. A statistical classification framework was built for diagnosing cytomegalovirus status from the catalog of TCR beta chain sequences. V and J gene assignment, in a later analysis, came from comparing TCR nucleotide sequences with IMGT/GENE-DB human TR gene sequences. Using the TCRdist pipeline, a later analysis assigned CDR3 sequences along with most-parsimonious VDJ recombination scenarios. In a later analysis, every TCR beta chain was defined by the combination of its CDR3 amino acid sequence and its V-gene family, and reads without a unique V-gene family were dropped. As a way to deal with suspected cross-contamination and a sequencing artifact, a later analysis dropped hundreds of nucleotide sequences that were highly shared and had low generation probability. A later analysis calculated a clonal expansion index for each public chain from normalized within-repertoire ranks of inferred template counts. A later analysis computed generation probabilities with a VDJ recombination model fitted to out-of-frame rearrangements, and checked the results against IGoR. A later analysis scored TCR-TCR, TCR-HLA and TCR-CMV co-occurrence with hypergeometric tests, applying a repertoire-size bias correction to TCR pairs. A later analysis estimated false discovery rates by permuting HLA or CMV assignments 20 times. In a later analysis, co-occurring TCRs were grouped using DBSCAN, and TCRdist sequence similarity was added for clustering within HLA-allele-positive subsets. Repertoires with fewer than 30,000 or more than 120,000 public chains, plus five repertoires with anomalous nucleotide sharing, were excluded from co-occurrence clustering. TCRdb mirrors the immuneACCESS table, restricted to in-frame sequences. Some clones are absent from its copies; in checked studies, under half trace to an unresolved V gene, and the reason for the others is unknown. The D gene and trimming were derived from the DNA, and the V and J assignments and clone size from that table. The sample yields about 82,000 clones; around 76% were counted once. About 6% of the sample goes to the ten largest clones.

The V and J ends are trimmed by 3 bases and 6 bases, leaving 15 bases between them. In the germline V gene, CDR1 corresponds to MNHNS and CDR2 to SASEGT. The CDR3 starts with the cysteine, ends with the phenylalanine, and has 14 residues. Just the 42-base CDR3 DNA is kept, in frame starting at base 1. Points on this clone: Its cognate antigen has yet to be identified. No base quality information exists; no much larger clone differs at one position.

The cohort consisted of some 730 healthy bone marrow donors. At the time of sampling, all cohort members were nominally healthy, though unrecorded immune exposures were likely present. The donor was CMV seropositive and belonged to the group of more than 250 seropositive cohort members. Every donor gave a peripheral blood sample, and the peripheral blood mononuclear cells from that sample were used for TCR beta sequencing. Genomic DNA extraction from the blood cell samples was performed with the Qiagen DNeasy Blood Extraction Kit. The receptor was derived from a woman aged 45-59 years in good health and CMV-seropositive. Sequenced input: PBMCs. The chain joins TRBV6-1 to TRBJ2-7; the D gene is possibly TRBD2, with 6 bases matching. The nucleotide sequence reads TGTGCCAGCAGTGAGCTGGCGGGGACGTCCGAGCAGTACTTC. It is translated as CASSELAGTSEQYF.